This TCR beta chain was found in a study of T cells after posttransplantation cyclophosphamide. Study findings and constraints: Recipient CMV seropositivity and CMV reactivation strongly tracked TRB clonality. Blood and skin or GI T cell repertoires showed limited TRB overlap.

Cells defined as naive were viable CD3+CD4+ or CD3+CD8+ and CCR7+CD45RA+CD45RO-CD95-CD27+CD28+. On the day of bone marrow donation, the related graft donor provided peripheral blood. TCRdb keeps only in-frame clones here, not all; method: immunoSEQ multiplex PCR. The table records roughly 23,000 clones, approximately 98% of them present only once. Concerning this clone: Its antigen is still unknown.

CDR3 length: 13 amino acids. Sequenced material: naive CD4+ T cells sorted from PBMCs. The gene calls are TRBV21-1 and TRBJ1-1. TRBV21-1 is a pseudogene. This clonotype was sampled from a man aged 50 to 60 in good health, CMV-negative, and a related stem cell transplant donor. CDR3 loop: CASSSSGDTEAFF. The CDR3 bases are TGTGCCAGCAGCTCAAGCGGTGACACTGAAGCTTTCTTT.